A selection of T cell receptor beta chains follows, all from one sample in a study of blood T cell repertoires in COVID-19. Only in-frame clones appear in the TCRdb table, and some are missing; sequencing was by immunoSEQ multiplex PCR. The sample records 150,000 to 200,000 clones, roughly four fifths being singletons. Sequenced sample: peripheral blood. Receptor source: a woman of 80 years or more with acute or convalescent COVID-19. Both conserved end residues are part of each CDR3. The order of the fields is CDR3 DNA, CDR3 protein, D gene, J gene, V gene, clone size. The D gene is left open where the match is weak. Rows give clone size only sometimes, using once, few, many, or a class for an expanded clone.

CDR3 DNA: TGCAGCGTTGACCGGCCAGGTAGAAAGGCTTTCTTT
CDR3 protein: CSVDRPGRKAFF
D gene: .
J gene: TRBJ1-1
V gene: TRBV29-1
clone size: few

CDR3 DNA: TGTGCCAGCAGTTTTCTCGGGGGGGACTATGGCTACACCTTC
CDR3 protein: CASSFLGGDYGYTF
D gene: .
J gene: TRBJ1-2
V gene: TRBV27
clone size: .

CDR3 DNA: TGTGCCAGTAGTCTCTCTGCGAGAGGGGGAGAGACCCAGTACTTC
CDR3 protein: CASSLSARGGETQYF
D gene: .
J gene: TRBJ2-5
V gene: TRBV19
clone size: .

CDR3 DNA: TGTGCCAGCAGTGTGGGCATGAACACTGAAGCTTTCTTT
CDR3 protein: CASSVGMNTEAFF
D gene: .
J gene: TRBJ1-1
V gene: TRBV2
clone size: .

CDR3 DNA: TGTGCCAGCTCACCGACAGGGGGCGAGACTGAAGCTTTCTTT
CDR3 protein: CASSPTGGETEAFF
D gene: TRBD1
J gene: TRBJ1-1
V gene: TRBV18
clone size: once

CDR3 DNA: TGTGCCAGCTCCCCGGAGACGGTGAACACTGAAGCTTTCTTT
CDR3 protein: CASSPETVNTEAFF
D gene: .
J gene: TRBJ1-1
V gene: TRBV18
clone size: .

CDR3 DNA: TGCAGCATTACTAGCGGGAACACAGATACGCAGTATTTT
CDR3 protein: CSITSGNTDTQYF
D gene: TRBD2
J gene: TRBJ2-3
V gene: TRBV29-1
clone size: .

CDR3 DNA: TGCGCCAGCACGGGGGACAGGGGATTTTTGTACAATGAGCAGTTCTTC
CDR3 protein: CASTGDRGFLYNEQFF
D gene: TRBD1
J gene: TRBJ2-1
V gene: TRBV5-1
clone size: few

CDR3 DNA: TGCAGCGTTGATAAGGGGGTATCCTACAATGAGCAGTTCTTC
CDR3 protein: CSVDKGVSYNEQFF
D gene: .
J gene: TRBJ2-1
V gene: TRBV29-1
clone size: few

CDR3 DNA: TGTGCCAGCAGCTTGTGGCTAGCGGGACCCTCCTACAATGAGCAGTTCTTC
CDR3 protein: CASSLWLAGPSYNEQFF
D gene: TRBD2
J gene: TRBJ2-1
V gene: TRBV5-4
clone size: .

CDR3 DNA: TGTGCCAGTAGCCGTTCCGGGACAGGGTGGGTACTAGGTGGCTACACCTTC
CDR3 protein: CASSRSGTGWVLGGYTF
D gene: TRBD1
J gene: TRBJ1-2
V gene: TRBV19
clone size: .

CDR3 DNA: TGTGCCAGCAGTTCCTCCGAAGGGGTCTATGGCTACACCTTC
CDR3 protein: CASSSSEGVYGYTF
D gene: .
J gene: TRBJ1-2
V gene: TRBV28
clone size: .

CDR3 DNA: TGTGCCAGCAGCCTCAGACACGTCGGACTGACTGAAGCTTTCTTT
CDR3 protein: CASSLRHVGLTEAFF
D gene: .
J gene: TRBJ1-1
V gene: TRBV6-5
clone size: few

CDR3 DNA: TGCGCCAGCAGCCAAGACAAGCACTCGGGAAACACCATATATTTT
CDR3 protein: CASSQDKHSGNTIYF
D gene: .
J gene: TRBJ1-3
V gene: TRBV4-3
clone size: .

CDR3 DNA: TGTGCCAGCAGCTTGGGAGCGGGGGGGCTCGAGCAGTACTTC
CDR3 protein: CASSLGAGGLEQYF
D gene: TRBD2
J gene: TRBJ2-7
V gene: TRBV5-5
clone size: .

CDR3 DNA: TGCGCCAGCAGCTTGGTTCGGACTAGCGGATACGAGCAGTACTTC
CDR3 protein: CASSLVRTSGYEQYF
D gene: TRBD2
J gene: TRBJ2-7
V gene: TRBV5-1
clone size: .

CDR3 DNA: TGTGCCAGCAGTTTATGGGACAGCCCTTTGCACACCTTC
CDR3 protein: CASSLWDSPLHTF
D gene: .
J gene: TRBJ1-2
V gene: TRBV28
clone size: .

CDR3 DNA: TGCGCCAGCAGCTTGGTTCCGGTAGCCAAAAACATTCAGTACTTC
CDR3 protein: CASSLVPVAKNIQYF
D gene: .
J gene: TRBJ2-4
V gene: TRBV5-1
clone size: many

CDR3 DNA: TGCGCCAGCAGCTTGGCAGGGTCCTACGAGCAGTACTTC
CDR3 protein: CASSLAGSYEQYF
D gene: .
J gene: TRBJ2-7
V gene: TRBV5-1
clone size: .

CDR3 DNA: TGCGCCAGCAGCTTCGGGGAGTCTGGAAACACCATATATTTT
CDR3 protein: CASSFGESGNTIYF
D gene: .
J gene: TRBJ1-3
V gene: TRBV5-1
clone size: .

CDR3 DNA: TGTGCCATCAGTGAAACAGGGGGTCGGAATAATTCACCCCTCCACTTT
CDR3 protein: CAISETGGRNNSPLHF
D gene: TRBD1
J gene: TRBJ1-6
V gene: TRBV10-3
clone size: .

CDR3 DNA: TGTGCCAGCAGCTTTGGGAGGGGGTTGAATGAAAAACTGTTTTTT
CDR3 protein: CASSFGRGLNEKLFF
D gene: .
J gene: TRBJ1-4
V gene: TRBV7-2
clone size: .

CDR3 DNA: TGTGCCAGCAGCCCAAAAGACTATCAGCAGTTCTTC
CDR3 protein: CASSPKDYQQFF
D gene: .
J gene: TRBJ2-1
V gene: TRBV5-5
clone size: few

CDR3 DNA: TGTGCCAGCAGTGAAGCATTAGTGGAGACCCAGTACTTC
CDR3 protein: CASSEALVETQYF
D gene: .
J gene: TRBJ2-5
V gene: TRBV2
clone size: .

CDR3 DNA: TGTGCCAGCAGCTTCCGAGGGTTTCGCCTAGAGACCCAGTACTTC
CDR3 protein: CASSFRGFRLETQYF
D gene: .
J gene: TRBJ2-5
V gene: TRBV5-5
clone size: .

CDR3 DNA: TGTGCCTGGAGGTCCGGGGGGTCCTTTAATTCACCCCTCCACTTT
CDR3 protein: CAWRSGGSFNSPLHF
D gene: .
J gene: TRBJ1-6
V gene: TRBV30
clone size: .

CDR3 DNA: TGTGCCAGCAGTCCCTCCACAGGGGAGACCCAGTACTTC
CDR3 protein: CASSPSTGETQYF
D gene: .
J gene: TRBJ2-5
V gene: TRBV4-2
clone size: .

CDR3 DNA: TGTGCCATCAGCGGAACAGGGGGCCGGACTGGCACAGATACGCAGTATTTT
CDR3 protein: CAISGTGGRTGTDTQYF
D gene: TRBD1
J gene: TRBJ2-3
V gene: TRBV10-3
clone size: once

CDR3 DNA: TGTGCCAGCGACCGGTGGGGACAGGGGCAGCCCCAGCATTTT
CDR3 protein: CASDRWGQGQPQHF
D gene: TRBD1
J gene: TRBJ1-5
V gene: TRBV6-5
clone size: .

CDR3 DNA: TGTGCCAGCAACGGGGCCGATAGCAGGGGGTTTTCGAGAGCTTTCTTT
CDR3 protein: CASNGADSRGFSRAFF
D gene: TRBD1
J gene: TRBJ1-1
V gene: TRBV28
clone size: .

CDR3 DNA: TGTGCCAGCAGTGTGGGGACTAGCGGGGAGCAGTTCTTC
CDR3 protein: CASSVGTSGEQFF
D gene: TRBD2
J gene: TRBJ2-1
V gene: TRBV6-4
clone size: .

CDR3 DNA: TGTGCCAGCAGCCTCGGACTAGCGGGAGGACCAACCTACGAGCAGTACTTC
CDR3 protein: CASSLGLAGGPTYEQYF
D gene: TRBD2
J gene: TRBJ2-7
V gene: TRBV9
clone size: .

CDR3 DNA: TGTGCCAGCAGTCCCGGGACAGGAGGCTCCTACAATGAGCAGTTCTTC
CDR3 protein: CASSPGTGGSYNEQFF
D gene: TRBD1
J gene: TRBJ2-1
V gene: TRBV28
clone size: .

CDR3 DNA: TGTGCCAGTAGTATCCTGTGGGGACAGGGTCATGGCAATCAGCCCCAGCATTTT
CDR3 protein: CASSILWGQGHGNQPQHF
D gene: TRBD1
J gene: TRBJ1-5
V gene: TRBV19
clone size: few

CDR3 DNA: TGTGCCAGCAGCTTCCGACAGGGGAGAAGGGTCTATGGCTACACCTTC
CDR3 protein: CASSFRQGRRVYGYTF
D gene: TRBD1
J gene: TRBJ1-2
V gene: TRBV5-6
clone size: .

CDR3 DNA: TGTGCCAGCAGAGACAGGGTCGGGAACACTGAAGCTTTCTTT
CDR3 protein: CASRDRVGNTEAFF
D gene: TRBD1
J gene: TRBJ1-1
V gene: TRBV6-5
clone size: .

CDR3 DNA: TGTGCCAGCAGCCATTTCCAACTACCGGATACGCAGTATTTT
CDR3 protein: CASSHFQLPDTQYF
D gene: .
J gene: TRBJ2-3
V gene: TRBV14
clone size: .

CDR3 DNA: TGTGCCAGTAGTATGAGACGCGGGAGCTTGAACACTGAAGCTTTCTTT
CDR3 protein: CASSMRRGSLNTEAFF
D gene: .
J gene: TRBJ1-1
V gene: TRBV19
clone size: once

CDR3 DNA: TGTGCCAGCAGCTTCGGGGAAGGCTACGAGCAGTACTTC
CDR3 protein: CASSFGEGYEQYF
D gene: .
J gene: TRBJ2-7
V gene: TRBV5-6
clone size: .

CDR3 DNA: TGTGCCAGCAGGCTAACCCCGGCCTACGAGCAGTACTTC
CDR3 protein: CASRLTPAYEQYF
D gene: .
J gene: TRBJ2-7
V gene: TRBV5-5
clone size: medium-sized

CDR3 DNA: TGCAGCGTCCGGACAGGGGGGTTTGATCAGCCCCAGCATTTT
CDR3 protein: CSVRTGGFDQPQHF
D gene: TRBD1
J gene: TRBJ1-5
V gene: TRBV29-1
clone size: large

CDR3 DNA: TGTGCCAGCTCACCATTGAGCGGGGGACGGTACAATGAGCAGTTCTTC
CDR3 protein: CASSPLSGGRYNEQFF
D gene: TRBD2
J gene: TRBJ2-1
V gene: TRBV18
clone size: once

CDR3 DNA: TGTGCCAGCAGCCAAGATACGAGGGTTTGGAATGAGCAGTTCTTC
CDR3 protein: CASSQDTRVWNEQFF
D gene: .
J gene: TRBJ2-1
V gene: TRBV3-1/TRBV3-2
clone size: .

CDR3 DNA: TGCAGCGTTGACCCCTCGACAGGGAACTATGGCTACACCTTC
CDR3 protein: CSVDPSTGNYGYTF
D gene: TRBD1
J gene: TRBJ1-2
V gene: TRBV29-1
clone size: .

CDR3 DNA: TGTGCCAGTAGTAGAAAGGACAGGGGGGTCAACCCGTACCAAGAGACCCAGTACTTC
CDR3 protein: CASSRKDRGVNPYQETQYF
D gene: TRBD1
J gene: TRBJ2-5
V gene: TRBV19
clone size: few

CDR3 DNA: TGTGCCAGTAGAACCGGGACTAGCGGGCGCAATGAGCAGTTCTTC
CDR3 protein: CASRTGTSGRNEQFF
D gene: TRBD2
J gene: TRBJ2-1
V gene: TRBV19
clone size: .

CDR3 DNA: TGTGCCAGCACCCGGACTAGCGGGACTTACAATGAGCAGTTCTTC
CDR3 protein: CASTRTSGTYNEQFF
D gene: TRBD2
J gene: TRBJ2-1
V gene: TRBV6-5
clone size: .

CDR3 DNA: TGTGCCAGCAGTTACTCGGGACAGGACCTGAACACTGAAGCTTTCTTT
CDR3 protein: CASSYSGQDLNTEAFF
D gene: TRBD1
J gene: TRBJ1-1
V gene: TRBV6-2/TRBV6-3
clone size: .

CDR3 DNA: TGCGCCAGCAGCTCCCTCCCCGACAGAACCTATGGCTACACCTTC
CDR3 protein: CASSSLPDRTYGYTF
D gene: .
J gene: TRBJ1-2
V gene: TRBV5-1
clone size: .

CDR3 DNA: TGTGCCAGCAGCTTTCGGACTTCCTCTGGGGCCAACGTCCTGACTTTC
CDR3 protein: CASSFRTSSGANVLTF
D gene: .
J gene: TRBJ2-6
V gene: TRBV7-8
clone size: .

CDR3 DNA: TGCGCCAGCAGCGGGTCGGGGGATTTCCTTTATGGCTACACCTTC
CDR3 protein: CASSGSGDFLYGYTF
D gene: .
J gene: TRBJ1-2
V gene: TRBV5-1
clone size: .

CDR3 DNA: TGTGCCAGCAGCTCCCGCGGGACAGGACCGCTCTATGGCTACACCTTC
CDR3 protein: CASSSRGTGPLYGYTF
D gene: TRBD1
J gene: TRBJ1-2
V gene: TRBV11-2
clone size: .

CDR3 DNA: TGTGCCACCAGCACCGGGACTAGTATGGGTGGTGAGCAGTTCTTC
CDR3 protein: CATSTGTSMGGEQFF
D gene: TRBD2
J gene: TRBJ2-1
V gene: TRBV15
clone size: .

CDR3 DNA: TGTGCCAGCTCGCCAGGACAGGGTCTTAATGGCTACACCTTC
CDR3 protein: CASSPGQGLNGYTF
D gene: TRBD1
J gene: TRBJ1-2
V gene: TRBV18
clone size: .

CDR3 DNA: TGTGCCAGCAGTTATAGGCGGGAGGCCTCCGAGCAGTACTTC
CDR3 protein: CASSYRREASEQYF
D gene: TRBD2
J gene: TRBJ2-7
V gene: TRBV6-5
clone size: .

CDR3 DNA: TGTGCCAGCAGCTTAGGCCTCGTCTGGGGCCGAGGCACAGATACGCAGTATTTT
CDR3 protein: CASSLGLVWGRGTDTQYF
D gene: .
J gene: TRBJ2-3
V gene: TRBV13
clone size: .

CDR3 DNA: TGCGCCAGCAGACCTCTCGGGACAGGGATCCGCAATTCACCCCTCCACTTT
CDR3 protein: CASRPLGTGIRNSPLHF
D gene: TRBD1
J gene: TRBJ1-6
V gene: TRBV4-1
clone size: .

CDR3 DNA: TGTGCCAGCAGCATTATAGCGGGAGGGCGGTACGAGCAGTACTTC
CDR3 protein: CASSIIAGGRYEQYF
D gene: TRBD2
J gene: TRBJ2-7
V gene: TRBV7-2
clone size: .

CDR3 DNA: TGTGCCACCAGTGAGGGACAGGGAAAGACCCAGTACTTC
CDR3 protein: CATSEGQGKTQYF
D gene: TRBD1
J gene: TRBJ2-5
V gene: TRBV24-1
clone size: once

CDR3 DNA: TGTGCCAGCAGAAAAGGACAGGTTGACAATCAGCCCCAGCATTTT
CDR3 protein: CASRKGQVDNQPQHF
D gene: TRBD1
J gene: TRBJ1-5
V gene: TRBV6-6
clone size: .